This T cell receptor (beta chain) is from a study of identical twins' blood T cells. TCRdb reprocessed the 5' RACE reads with MiXCR, giving one entry per CDR3 protein. The table includes a few hundred thousand distinct CDR3 sequences, 28% detected once. With 0 bases clipped from V and 1 base from J, the junction kept 9 bases outside the gene matches. This CDR3 contains 17 residues. CDR1 and CDR2 from the germline V gene are SQVTM and ANQGSEA. The TCR comes from a woman aged 18 to 55 in good health. This chain links TRBV29-1 with TRBJ1-1; 9 bases fit TRBD1. Sequencing was carried out using PBMCs. CDR3 in amino acids: CSVEETRTGDKNTEAFF. In nucleotides, the CDR3 is TGCAGCGTTGAAGAGACCAGGACAGGGGACAAGAACACTGAAGCTTTCTTT.